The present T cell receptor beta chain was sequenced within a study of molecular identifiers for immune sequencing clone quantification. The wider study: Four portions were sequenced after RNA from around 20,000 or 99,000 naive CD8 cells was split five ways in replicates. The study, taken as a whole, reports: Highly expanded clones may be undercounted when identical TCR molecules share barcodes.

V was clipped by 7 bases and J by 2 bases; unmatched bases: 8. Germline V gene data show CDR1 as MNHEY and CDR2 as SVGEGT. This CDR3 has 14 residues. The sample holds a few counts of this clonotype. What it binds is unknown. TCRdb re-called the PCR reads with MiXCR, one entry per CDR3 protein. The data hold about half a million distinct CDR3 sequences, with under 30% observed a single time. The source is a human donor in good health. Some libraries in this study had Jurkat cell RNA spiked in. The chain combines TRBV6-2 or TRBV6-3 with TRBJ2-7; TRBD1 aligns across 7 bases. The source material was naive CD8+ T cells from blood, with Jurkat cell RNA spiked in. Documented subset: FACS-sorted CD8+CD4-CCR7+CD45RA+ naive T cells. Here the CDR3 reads CASTQGDSAYEQYF. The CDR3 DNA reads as TGTGCCAGCACCCAGGGGGACAGTGCCTACGAGCAGTACTTC.